These 21 T cell receptor beta chains were sequenced from one sample in a study of T cells in Graves' hyperthyroidism and ophthalmopathy. Regions amplified from RNA transcripts were the TCR beta CDR3 regions. RT-PCR in the first round (using the HTBI primer set) targeted the TCR CDR3. Via MiXCR, TCRdb re-called the multiplex PCR reads, giving one row per CDR3 protein. The data show roughly 93,000 distinct CDR3 sequences, with roughly half seen just once and 25% to 30% held by the top ten. Material: blood. The receptors were gathered from a woman between 40 and 50 years old with Graves' hyperthyroidism.

This clonotype occurred many times. The V call is TRBV10-2, the J call TRBJ1-5; no definite D call. The germline V gene encodes CDR1 WSHSY and CDR2 SAAADI. The CDR3 loop spans 13 amino acids. V was clipped by 8 bases and J by 2 bases, with 10 bases between them. The CDR3 loop reads CASSGWGNQPQHF. The CDR3 DNA reads TGCGCCAGCTCCGGGTGGGGCAATCAGCCCCAGCATTTT.

This clonotype has ten or more counts. V and J are TRBV5-1 and TRBJ2-5; weak D call: TRBD2 (5 bases). From germline, CDR1 is SGHRS and CDR2 YFSETQ. Trimming stripped 3 bases from V and 5 bases from J, with 17 bases between. CDR3 length: 15 amino acids. Written as DNA, the CDR3 is TGCGCCAGCAGCTCGGTCGTGCGGGCCCACGAGACCCAGTACTTC. As protein: CASSSVVRAHETQYF.

The chain joins TRBV19 to TRBJ2-5; TRBD1 or TRBD2 may be the D gene (5 bases each). Trimming took 5 bases from V and 4 from J, leaving 14 bases between them. This CDR3 has 14 residues. In germline, CDR1 is LNHDA, CDR2 SQIVND (reference sequence). CDR3 sequence: CASSPSGTLETQYF. As DNA, the CDR3 is TGTGCCAGTAGTCCGTCTGGGACCTTAGAGACCCAGTACTTC.

This clonotype appeared a few times. The chain combines TRBV20-1 with TRBJ1-2; D ambiguous. The CDR3 covers 12 residues. Germline loops: CDR1 DFQATT, CDR2 SNEGSKA (reference sequence). Trimming removed 6 bases from V and 3 bases from J, with 11 bases in between. CDR3 loop: CSADPGDYGYTF. The CDR3 DNA is TGCAGTGCAGACCCAGGTGACTATGGCTACACCTTC.

The rearrangement links TRBV20-1 to TRBJ1-5; D gene uncertain. V was shortened by 3 bases and J by 7 bases, with 22 bases between the two germline ends. The CDR3 loop spans 16 amino acids. Germline CDR1 and CDR2: DFQATT and SNEGSKA (reference sequence). The DNA of the CDR3 is TGCAGTGCTAGGTATATCACAGAGACCTACGAGCAGCCCCAGCATTTT. This translates into CSARYITETYEQPQHF.

This clonotype was detected a few times. The chain carries TRBV20-1 and TRBJ1-2; TRBD1 matches 7 bases. The J segment lost 2 bases and the V segment lost 1 base, leaving 4 bases of the junction unmatched. Per the germline V gene, CDR1 is DFQATT and CDR2 is SNEGSKA (reference sequence). The CDR3 is 14 amino acids. The CDR3 region is CSARGPGQNYGYTF. The DNA for the CDR3 is TGCAGTGCTAGAGGCCCGGGACAGAACTATGGCTACACCTTC.

This clonotype was detected many times. The chain employs TRBV6-5 and TRBJ2-7; tentative D call: TRBD2 (6 bases). The CDR3 sequence is 15 residues long. V lost 6 bases and J lost 0, with 15 bases in between. Germline V CDR1 and CDR2: MNHEY, SVGAGI. The CDR3 protein is CASSAPLATSYEQYF. The CDR3 DNA reads TGTGCCAGCAGCGCACCCCTAGCGACCTCCTACGAGCAGTACTTC.

The gene calls are TRBV20-1 and TRBJ2-7; D might be TRBD2 (6 bases). Trimming shortened V by 0 bases and J by 4 bases, and 22 bases separated the two germline ends. The length of the CDR3 is 17 residues. From germline, CDR1 is DFQATT and CDR2 SNEGSKA (reference sequence). The CDR3 DNA is TGCAGTGCTAGAGATAGGGGACGGGGGAACACAAGATACGAGCAGTACTTC. Translating gives CSARDRGRGNTRYEQYF.

The chain employs TRBV2 and TRBJ1-4; D is perhaps TRBD1 (5 bases). This CDR3 spans 12 amino acids. Germline V gives CDR1 SNHLY, CDR2 FYNNEI. CDR3 in amino acids: CAGGVTNEKLFF. The DNA for the CDR3 is TGTGCGGGGGGGGTGACTAATGAAAAACTGTTTTTT.

A word on this clonotype: The CDR3 end shows no conserved phenylalanine or tryptophan, and so a read error is likely. This sequence joins TRBV12-3 or TRBV12-4 and TRBJ1-1; D ambiguous. CDR3 length equals 15 residues. With 8 bases removed from V and 5 bases from J, the gap between germline ends came to 21 bases. Here the CDR3 reads CASSPTENRGTEAFV. The CDR3, as DNA: TGTGCCAGCTCACCAACCGAAAATCGTGGGACTGAAGCTTTCGTT.

Details on this clonotype: A much larger clonotype is one base distant, so this may be a read error. V gene TRBV25-1 combines with J gene TRBJ1-2, with D unclear. Germline lookup yields CDR1 MGHDK and CDR2 SYGVNS. The V end lost 11 bases, the J end lost 3 bases, and 16 bases lay between the germline ends. The CDR3 has 13 residues. CDR3 in amino acids: CAYYRRLDYGYTF. CDR3 in DNA: TGTGCCTACTATCGCAGGCTAGACTATGGCTACACCTTC.

A single count supports this clonotype. The CDR3 DNA sequence: TGTGCCACCAGCAGCTTAGGGAGGGGAACGAACACCGGGGAGCTGTTTTTT. Amino acids: CATSSLGRGTNTGELFF. The chain couples TRBV15 to TRBJ2-2, with TRBD2 identical over 7 bases. The CDR3 is 17 residues long. V shed 3 bases, J shed 0 bases, and the junction held 7 bases outside the gene matches. Germline values: CDR1 LNHNV, CDR2 YYDKDF (reference sequence). Looking up the rest from reference TRBV15 and TRBJ2-2 gives the full variable domain: DAMVIQNPRYQVTQFGKPVTLSCSQTLNHNVMYWYQQKSSQAPKLLFHYYDKDFNNEADTPDNFQSRRPNTSFCFLDIRSPGLGDTAMYLCATSSLGRGTNTGELFFGEGSRLTVL.

This clonotype was picked up many times. This sequence joins TRBV20-1 and TRBJ1-3, with D possibly being TRBD1 (5 bases). The CDR3 has 15 amino acids. Germline V gene data show CDR1 as DFQATT and CDR2 as SNEGSKA (reference sequence). Trimming pared 0 bases from V and 0 bases from J, leaving 9 bases between. CDR3 DNA sequence: TGCAGTGCTAGAGATTCAGGGATCTCTGGAAACACCATATATTTT. The encoded protein is CSARDSGISGNTIYF.

Note on this clonotype: This may stem from a read error, because a much larger clone lies one nucleotide away. CDR3 in amino acids: CASSVGGFRGRTEAFF. For the CDR3, the DNA is TGTGCCAGCAGCGTAGGGGGTTTCAGGGGAAGGACTGAAGCTTTCTTT. The rearrangement links TRBV9 to TRBJ1-1, with D tentatively TRBD1 (6 bases). Germline-derived CDR1 and CDR2 are SGDLS and YYNGEE. Trimming pared 0 bases from V and 5 bases from J, leaving 17 bases between. The CDR3 is made up of 16 amino acids.

Notes on this clonotype: Because the CDR3's place on the DNA is in doubt, the DNA is left out and the CDR3 is given as listed by TCRdb. V gene TRBV5-1 combines with J gene TRBJ1-1. Germline V gene data show CDR1 as SGHRS and CDR2 as YFSETQ. The CDR3 is made up of 15 amino acids, end residues included. The CDR3 sequence: CASSLWVGRGTEAFF.

This clonotype was seen ten or more times. As DNA, the CDR3 is TGCAGTGCTAGCCCCCCCTTACTAGCGGGTAACACAGATACGCAGTATTTT. It yields the protein CSASPPLLAGNTDTQYF. V gene TRBV20-1 combines with J gene TRBJ2-3; 9 bases are shared with TRBD2. The J segment lost 2 bases and the V segment lost 3 bases, leaving 12 bases of the junction unmatched. This CDR3 has 17 amino acids. Germline CDR1 reads DFQATT; CDR2 reads SNEGSKA (reference sequence).

Concerning this clonotype itself: A read error may account for a junction end that differs from germline. This sequence joins TRBV7-2 and TRBJ1-1; tentatively, D is TRBD1 (5 bases). Germline values: CDR1 SGHTA, CDR2 FQGNSA. The CDR3 runs to 14 residues. This CDR3 is CASSSRGWNTEALF. As DNA, the CDR3 is TGTGCCAGCAGCTCCCGGGGGTGGAACACTGAAGCTCTCTTT.

This chain uses TRBV19 with TRBJ2-2, with D possibly being TRBD2 (6 bases). The CDR3 length is 13 residues. Germline-derived CDR1 and CDR2 are LNHDA and SQIVND (reference sequence). V lost 7 bases, J lost 4 bases, and 10 bases lay in between. The CDR3 protein is CASTPEGTGELFF. The CDR3 DNA is TGTGCCAGTACCCCGGAGGGCACCGGGGAGCTGTTTTTT. Full variable domain (outside the CDR3, taken from reference TRBV19 and TRBJ2-2): DGGITQSPKYLFRKEGQNVTLSCEQNLNHDAMYWYRQDPGQGLRLIYYSQIVNDFQKGDIAEGYSVSREKKESFPLTVTSAQKNPTAFYLCASTPEGTGELFFGEGSRLTVL.

The sample holds many counts of this clonotype. The rearrangement uses TRBV13 and TRBJ2-5; 11 bases fit TRBD2. The V gene end was trimmed by 5 bases and the J gene end by 2 bases; junction bases not matched to a gene: 13. The CDR3 sequence is 18 residues long. Germline-derived CDR1 and CDR2 are PRHDT and FYEKMQ (reference sequence). CDR3 DNA: TGTGCCAGCAGCACCCAGTTGGCTAGCGGGAGGACACAAGAGACCCAGTACTTC. Translated: CASSTQLASGRTQETQYF. The full variable domain, completed using reference TRBV13 and TRBJ2-5, is AAGVIQSPRHLIKEKRETATLKCYPIPRHDTVYWYQQGPGQDPQFLISFYEKMQSDKGSIPDRFSAQQFSDYHSELNMSSLELGDSALYFCASSTQLASGRTQETQYFGPGTRLLVL.

This clonotype was picked up many times. The chain recombines TRBV2 with TRBJ2-5, with 11 bases identical to TRBD2. With V trimmed by 2 bases and J by 2 bases, 4 bases remained unmatched. Germline loops: CDR1 SNHLY, CDR2 FYNNEI. The CDR3 covers 16 residues. The CDR3: CASSELAGGDQETQYF. The CDR3 region has the DNA TGTGCCAGCAGTGAACTAGCGGGGGGAGATCAAGAGACCCAGTACTTC. The variable domain in full, with the rest retrieved from reference TRBV2 and TRBJ2-5, is EPEVTQTPSHQVTQMGQEVILRCVPISNHLYFYWYRQILGQKVEFLVSFYNNEISEKSEIFDDQFSVERPDGSNFTLKIRSTKLEDSAMYFCASSELAGGDQETQYFGPGTRLLVL.

This clonotype was recorded many times. The V gene is TRBV15, the J gene TRBJ2-7; 8 bases are a match to TRBD1. The CDR3 consists of 14 residues. CDR1 and CDR2 (germline): LNHNV, YYDKDF (reference sequence). The V segment lost 0 bases and the J segment 3 bases; nucleotides outside the gene matches: 1. CDR3 sequence (DNA): TGTGCCACCAGCAGAGAAGGACAGGGCTACGAGCAGTACTTC. Translating it yields CATSREGQGYEQYF.